The next 14 T cell receptor beta chains were all read from a single sample in a study of PD-L1 blockade in urothelial cancer. Time point described: pretreatment peripheral blood. TCRdb keeps only in-frame clones here, not all; method: immunoSEQ multiplex PCR. The sample records 55,000 to 80,000 clones, 65% to 90% being singletons. The specimen comprised PBMCs, sampled around atezolizumab (anti-PD-L1) treatment. These receptors were taken from a man between 65 and 85 years old with urothelial cancer.

By proportion, this clone is medium-sized. The rearrangement joins TRBV4-1 to TRBJ2-7; TRBD2 matches 13 bases. Trimming cost V 3 bases and J 3 bases; bases outside gene matches: 5. This CDR3 is built from 16 residues. CDR1 and CDR2 from the germline V gene are MGHRA and YSYEKL. The chain's CDR3 is CASSHRGTSGIYEQYF. The DNA of the CDR3 is TGCGCCAGCAGCCACCGAGGGACTAGCGGGATCTACGAGCAGTACTTC.

The J gene is TRBJ2-7, the V gene TRBV2; D perhaps matches TRBD1 (6 bases). This CDR3 spans 13 amino acids. V lost 9 bases to trimming and J lost 4 bases, with 16 bases between them. CDR1 and CDR2 (germline): SNHLY, FYNNEI. The CDR3 is CASQGQGRYEQYF. The CDR3 DNA reads as TGTGCCAGTCAGGGGCAGGGAAGATACGAGCAGTACTTC.

This clone has just one count. The chain uses TRBV7-9 and TRBJ2-5; 7 nucleotides match TRBD2. The CDR3 covers 15 residues. Germline CDR1 and CDR2: SEHNR and FQNEAQ (reference sequence). V trimming: 1 base; J trimming: 2 bases; junction bases outside the gene matches: 4. The CDR3 DNA follows: TGTGCCAGCAGCTTAGGGGCTAGCGGTCAAGAGACCCAGTACTTC. The encoded protein is CASSLGASGQETQYF.

The chain uses TRBV6-1 and TRBJ2-3; perhaps TRBD2 as D (6 bases). Germline CDR1 and CDR2: MNHNS and SASEGT. This CDR3 contains 15 residues. Trimming left V 3 bases short and J 4 bases short, with 14 bases between. The CDR3 is CASSEGGRVADTQYF. Written as DNA, the CDR3 is TGTGCCAGCAGTGAGGGGGGTAGGGTTGCAGATACGCAGTATTTT.

As to this clone: At one end, the junction sequence differs from germline, possibly due to a read error. The J gene is TRBJ2-3, the V gene TRBV18, with 7 positions matching TRBD1. CDR1 is KGHSH and CDR2 is LQKENI in the germline V gene. This CDR3 has 15 amino acids. CDR3 nucleotides: TGTGCCAGCTCCCCACTACAGGGGATCACAGATACGCAGTATTTT. It yields the protein CASSPLQGITDTQYF.

The chain recombines TRBV15 with TRBJ2-7; D perhaps matches TRBD2 (5 bases). V gave up 1 base and J gave up 3 bases, with 7 bases separating them. The CDR3 contains 13 residues. Germline CDR1 and CDR2: LNHNV and YYDKDF (reference sequence). The DNA of the CDR3 is TGTGCCACCAGCAGAGCCGGGGACTACGAGCAGTACTTC. Protein product: CATSRAGDYEQYF.

This chain links TRBV19 with TRBJ2-6; 7 nucleotides align to TRBD1. Germline V gene data show CDR1 as LNHDA and CDR2 as SQIVND (reference sequence). This CDR3 contains 17 residues. Trimming removed 9 bases from V and 2 bases from J; junction bases left unmatched: 13. The CDR3 region has the DNA TGTGCCAGCGGCCGGGACAGCACTGGGGCTGGGGCCAACGTCCTGACTTTC. Protein product: CASGRDSTGAGANVLTF.

This chain connects TRBV4-2 to TRBJ2-1, with a possible D match to TRBD2 (6 bases). The CDR3 is 13 residues long. Trimming took off 4 bases at V and 10 bases at J, with 14 bases between the two ends. Germline-derived CDR1 and CDR2 are LGHNA and YNFKEQ. The CDR3 DNA is TGTGCCAGCAGCCCTCCTCGCGGGGTCGAGCAGTTCTTC. This gives the protein CASSPPRGVEQFF.

The V and J genes are TRBV19 and TRBJ2-2; D perhaps matches TRBD2 (6 bases). The V gene lost 4 bases and the J gene lost 3 bases, with 12 bases spanning the gap. This CDR3 is built from 15 residues. Germline lookup yields CDR1 LNHDA and CDR2 SQIVND (reference sequence). The CDR3 sequence is CASSSSGGDTGELFF. In nucleotides, the CDR3 is TGTGCCAGTAGTAGTAGCGGTGGGGACACCGGGGAGCTGTTTTTT.

The chain combines TRBV19 with TRBJ2-7; 9 positions agree with TRBD1. After removal of 4 bases from V and 3 bases from J, the junction contained 7 bases not matched to a gene. The CDR3 covers 15 residues. CDR1 LNHDA and CDR2 SQIVND come from the germline V gene (reference sequence). The CDR3: CASSTGQGQGYEQYF. CDR3 sequence (DNA): TGTGCCAGTAGTACAGGACAGGGGCAGGGCTACGAGCAGTACTTC.

This chain uses TRBV7-6 with TRBJ2-7, with 7 bases matching TRBD1. Germline values: CDR1 SGHVS, CDR2 FNYEAQ. V lost 5 bases, J lost 5 bases, and 9 bases stayed unmatched. This CDR3 comprises 14 residues. CDR3 in amino acids: CASSPTGVGHEQYF. CDR3 nucleotides: TGTGCCAGCAGCCCAACAGGGGTAGGGCACGAGCAGTACTTC.

The chain is built from TRBV29-1 and TRBJ2-5; possibly TRBD1 for D (5 bases). The ends were cut back, 6 bases at V and 6 bases at J, with 20 bases in the middle. The CDR3 covers 14 residues. Germline V lookup: CDR1 SQVTM, CDR2 ANQGSEA. Written as DNA, the CDR3 is TGCAGCGTAGGGGCCCTGACGTCCGGTCAGACCCAGTACTTC. It codes for CSVGALTSGQTQYF.

The J gene is TRBJ1-3, the V gene TRBV25-1, with a possible D match to TRBD1 (5 bases). Germline V gene lookup returns CDR1 MGHDK and CDR2 SYGVNS. This CDR3 has 15 residues. The V end lost 4 bases, the J end lost 0 bases, and 10 bases lay between the germline ends. This CDR3 is CASSAMGLSGNTIYF. The DNA for the CDR3 is TGTGCCAGCAGTGCCATGGGACTCTCTGGAAACACCATATATTTT.

This clone was seen once. The rearrangement joins TRBV10-2 to TRBJ2-7, with 10 bases aligning to TRBD2. CDR1 is WSHSY and CDR2 is SAAADI in the germline V gene. The CDR3 totals 15 residues. The ends lost 3 bases at V and 5 bases at J; junction bases unmatched: 7. The CDR3 nucleotides are TGCGCCAGCAGTGACATGGGAGCGGGAGGGAACGAGCAGTACTTC. As protein: CASSDMGAGGNEQYF.